This entry describes one T cell receptor (beta chain). The table came from immunoSEQ multiplex PCR; TCRdb's copy has only in-frame clones and leaves some out. The sample yields fewer than 45,000 clones, roughly four fifths seen once. The data belong to a study of radiation and T cells in renal cell carcinoma. Losses at the gene ends were 4 bases for V and 6 bases for J; bases not matched to a gene: 13. The germline V gene encodes CDR1 LNHDA and CDR2 SQIVND (reference sequence). The CDR3 loop spans 17 amino acids. Time point reported: blood 4 weeks post-SBRT, at nephrectomy. Treatment described: 15 Gy SBRT to primary tumor, nephrectomy 4 weeks later.

The gene calls are TRBV19 and TRBJ2-3; 10 nucleotides align to TRBD2. Sequenced material: blood, taken from a patient whose treatment included radiotherapy and nephrectomy. The receptor comes from a woman between 70 and 85 years old with renal cell carcinoma. The CDR3 protein is CASSSLAGVGEGDTQYF. DNA for the CDR3: TGTGCCAGTAGTAGCCTAGCGGGAGTTGGGGAGGGGGATACGCAGTATTTT.